This T cell receptor beta chain was sequenced during a study of T cell responses to AZD1222 COVID-19 vaccine. Notes on the study in general: An increase in Spike-specific TCR breadth and depth was observed after two AZD1222 doses.

Trimming shortened V by 6 bases and J by 6 bases, and 27 bases separated the two germline ends. The CDR3 loop spans 18 amino acids. Germline V gene data show CDR1 as LGHNT and CDR2 as FRNRAP. Pooling was applied to second doses at about 4 or about 12 weeks. The data were produced by immunoSEQ multiplex PCR, yet TCRdb's version contains in-frame clones alone and is incomplete. This repertoire shows more than 100,000 clones, 75% to 95% found once; its top ten account for 1.5% to 2%. Remarks on this clone: Antigen: not known.

Specimen: peripheral blood, collected 28 days after the second AZD1222 dose. The chain carries TRBV12-5 and TRBJ1-5; tentative D call: TRBD1 (5 bases). This TCR was sampled from an adult who received the AZD1222 COVID-19 vaccine. The CDR3 loop is CASGEQFFLGGISQPQHF. For the CDR3, the DNA is TGTGCTAGTGGGGAGCAGTTTTTTTTGGGGGGAATCAGTCAGCCCCAGCATTTT.